A selection of T cell receptor beta chains follows, all from one sample in a study of T cells in Graves' hyperthyroidism and ophthalmopathy. TCRdb processed the multiplex PCR reads anew with MiXCR; each CDR3 protein has one entry. The sample has about 500,000 distinct CDR3 sequences; over 15% are singletons. The sample taken for sequencing was blood. The receptor source for this set is a young woman with Graves' hyperthyroidism. Each CDR3 is given with its conserved first and last residue. D genes are given only for firm matches. Size is omitted from some rows. Given values are once, few, many or a class for expanded clones.

clone_size | j_call | v_call | d_call | cdr3_nt | cdr3_aa
. | TRBJ2-7 | TRBV20-1 | . | TGCAGTGCTAGAGACAGGGACGGAGCCTACGAGCAGTACTTC | CSARDRDGAYEQYF
. | TRBJ2-5 | TRBV30 | TRBD2 | TGTGCCTGGGGACTAGATTCGGAGACCCAGTACTTC | CAWGLDSETQYF
many | TRBJ1-5 | TRBV6-1 | TRBD1 | TGTGCCAGCAGTGCTGACAGGGGAAATCAGCCCCAGCATTTT | CASSADRGNQPQHF
few | TRBJ2-2 | TRBV10-3 | TRBD2 | TGTGCCATCAGCTCCCAGTTCCCAGCGGGGAGACGTAACACCGGGGAGCTGTTTTTT | CAISSQFPAGRRNTGELFF
many | TRBJ2-7 | TRBV11-2 | . | TGTGCCAGCAGCTTACGCGACGAGCAGTACTTC | CASSLRDEQYF
few | TRBJ1-1 | TRBV5-8 | . | TGTGCCAGCAGCTTAGATTTTGAAGCTTTCTTT | CASSLDFEAFF
few | TRBJ2-7 | TRBV20-1 | . | TGCAGTGCTAGAGTGGGTATAGCGGACTCCTACGAGCAGTACTTC | CSARVGIADSYEQYF
many | TRBJ2-1 | TRBV20-1 | TRBD2 | TGCAGTGCTAGGATTTACGGGCGGGGGGGTTCTGAATCGTACAATGAGCAGTTCTTC | CSARIYGRGGSESYNEQFF
many | TRBJ2-7 | TRBV7-2 | TRBD1 | TGTGCCAGCAGCATGGGACAGGGCTCCTACGAGCAGTACTTC | CASSMGQGSYEQYF
many | TRBJ1-1 | TRBV3-1 | . | TGTGCCAGCAGCCAAGACGGGGGGATCACTGAAGCTTTCTTT | CASSQDGGITEAFF
many | TRBJ1-3 | TRBV18 | . | TGTGCCAGCTACGACACTGGAAACACCATATATTTT | CASYDTGNTIYF
many | TRBJ2-1 | TRBV20-1 | TRBD2 | TGCAGTGCTAGAGATGCCGGGGGTAGCGGGATAGCGGATGAGCAGTTCTTC | CSARDAGGSGIADEQFF
many | TRBJ1-1 | TRBV2 | . | TGTGCCAGCAGTGAGGGGAACAGGGATGGCACTGAAGCTTTCTTT | CASSEGNRDGTEAFF
. | TRBJ2-1 | TRBV27 | TRBD2 | TGTGCCAGCAGCCCCCCGGGTGGCGGGAGGGCCGGCAATGAGCAGTTCTTC | CASSPPGGGRAGNEQFF
. | TRBJ2-5 | TRBV20-1 | . | TGCAGTGCTTCCCTGGAGTTTGAGCCCGGTGGAGAGACCCAGTACTTC | CSASLEFEPGGETQYF
many | TRBJ2-7 | TRBV28 | TRBD2 | TGTGCCAGCAGCCACCATACTAGCGGGGCATCCTACGAGCAGTACTTC | CASSHHTSGASYEQYF
few | TRBJ2-2 | TRBV12-5 | . | TGTGCTAGTGGTTCTGGATTCAACACCGGGGAGCTGTTTTTT | CASGSGFNTGELFF
. | TRBJ1-2 | TRBV6-2/TRBV6-3 | . | TGTGCCAGCAGCCGCTCGGGACCTACCCAAGGCTACACCTTC | CASSRSGPTQGYTF
. | TRBJ2-2 | TRBV9 | . | TGTGCCAGCAGGGAGGGGCGGGGCAACACCGGGGAGCTGTTTTTT | CASREGRGNTGELFF
many | TRBJ2-7 | TRBV28 | TRBD2 | TGTGCCAGCAACAGACTAGCGGGAGCCTACGAGCAGTACTTC | CASNRLAGAYEQYF
few | TRBJ2-3 | TRBV5-1 | TRBD2 | TGCGCCAGCAGCTTTACTAGCGGATTCACAGATACGCAGTATTTT | CASSFTSGFTDTQYF
few | TRBJ1-2 | TRBV7-9 | TRBD1 | TGTGCCAGCAGCCAGCCTCGATCAGGGGGCAATCTCAACTATGGCTACACCTTC | CASSQPRSGGNLNYGYTF
. | TRBJ2-2 | TRBV25-1 | . | TGTGCCAGCAGTGAAAGTCGGGGATCCGGGGAGCTGTTTTTT | CASSESRGSGELFF
. | TRBJ2-2 | TRBV27 | TRBD2 | TGTGCCAGCAGTTTTCAGCGGGAGCACACCGGGGAGCTGTTTTTT | CASSFQREHTGELFF
many | TRBJ2-3 | TRBV28 | TRBD2 | TGTGCCAGCCAAGAGCGGGGCCTCCTCGATACGCAGTATTTT | CASQERGLLDTQYF
few | TRBJ2-7 | TRBV7-9 | TRBD2 | TGTGCCAGCGGAAACCCGGGAGGTACCACCTACGAGCAGTACTTC | CASGNPGGTTYEQYF
many | TRBJ2-1 | TRBV7-8 | . | TGTGCCAGCAGCTTTACTAGTAGTTTGACCTACAATGAGCAGTTCTTC | CASSFTSSLTYNEQFF
. | TRBJ2-5 | TRBV7-8 | . | TGTGCCAGCAGTAGGGGGGCGGGAGTGGGAGAGACCCAGTACTTC | CASSRGAGVGETQYF
. | TRBJ2-1 | TRBV7-9 | TRBD2 | TGTGCCAGCAGTTTTGTACTAGCGGGGGGTCCATCCTACAATGAGCAGTTCTTC | CASSFVLAGGPSYNEQFF
. | TRBJ1-6 | TRBV7-2 | . | TGTGCCAGCAGCTTAGAGCAGGGTCCCATAACACCCCTCCACTTT | CASSLEQGPITPLHF
. | TRBJ1-5 | TRBV20-1 | . | TGCAGTGCTAGAGATGGAGGCCAGGGCCAGCCCCAGCATTTT | CSARDGGQGQPQHF
. | TRBJ1-3 | TRBV6-1 | . | TGTGCCAGCAGTGCCCCGGGCAGAGGAAACACCATATATTTT | CASSAPGRGNTIYF
. | TRBJ2-7 | TRBV6-2/TRBV6-3 | . | TGTGCCAGCAGTTACATAAACTCCTACGAGCAGTACTTC | CASSYINSYEQYF
many | TRBJ2-3 | TRBV20-1 | . | TGCAGTGCTAGGAGTGTAGATACGCAGTATTTT | CSARSVDTQYF
many | TRBJ2-7 | TRBV5-1 | . | TGCGCCAGCAGCTCCGCAGGGTTGTACGAGCAGTACTTC | CASSSAGLYEQYF